The clone carrying this T cell receptor beta chain was observed at least ten times. Antigen specificity is unknown. RNA transcripts were the template for amplifying TCR beta CDR3 regions. An initial round of RT-PCR targeting the TCR CDR3 relied on the HTBI primer set. TCRdb re-called the multiplex PCR reads with MiXCR, one entry per CDR3 protein. This table has a few hundred thousand distinct CDR3 sequences, about 14% appearing once. The record originates from a study of T cells in Graves' hyperthyroidism and ophthalmopathy. Study-wide results and limits: Ophthalmopathy could be told apart from stable hyperthyroidism with a 13 V-J model.

CDR3 length: 14 amino acids. V lost 4 bases and J lost 6; bases outside the gene matches: 7. From germline, CDR1 is SNHLY and CDR2 FYNNEI. Diagnosis rested on symptoms, serum thyroxine and TRAb, thyroid ultrasound, and orbital computed tomography. J is TRBJ2-7 and V is TRBV2, with TRBD1 matching over 9 bases. The sequencing sample was made of blood. This receptor was taken from a woman aged 25 to 45 with Graves' ophthalmopathy. This CDR3 is CASSAAGQGGEQYF. The CDR3 coding sequence is TGTGCCAGCAGTGCAGCGGGACAGGGAGGCGAGCAGTACTTC. The full variable domain, its missing parts supplied by reference TRBV2 and TRBJ2-7, is EPEVTQTPSHQVTQMGQEVILRCVPISNHLYFYWYRQILGQKVEFLVSFYNNEISEKSEIFDDQFSVERPDGSNFTLKIRSTKLEDSAMYFCASSAAGQGGEQYFGPGTRLTVT.